Sequencing of this T cell receptor (beta chain) was carried out in a study of blood T cell repertoires in COVID-19. Study information: PBMCs, B-cell-depleted T cells, or T cells were the source of the cDNA or gDNA that made up the material.

This clone was counted a single time. Losses at the gene ends were 4 bases for V and 3 bases for J; bases not matched to a gene: 5. In germline, CDR1 is SGDLS, CDR2 YYNGEE. CDR3 length: 15 amino acids. Per the authors' pipeline: How many nucleated cells were present was estimated from reference gene primer amplification. Sequencing used immunoSEQ multiplex PCR; TCRdb keeps in-frame clones, though not all of them. That table supplies the V and J calls and clone size; D and trimming were determined from the DNA. The sample carries about 240,000 clones, roughly 88% recorded once. This chain links TRBV9 with TRBJ1-4; 8 bases map to TRBD1. This receptor was obtained from a young woman with acute or convalescent COVID-19. What was sequenced was peripheral blood. The CDR3 nucleotides read TGTGCCAGCAGCTCCAAACAGGGGGCTAATGAAAAACTGTTTTTT. Its protein product is CASSSKQGANEKLFF. Based on the CDR3 plus reference TRBV9 and TRBJ1-4, the full variable domain is DSGVTQTPKHLITATGQRVTLRCSPRSGDLSVYWYQQSLDQGLQFLIQYYNGEERAKGNILERFSAQQFPDLHSELNLSSLELGDSALYFCASSSKQGANEKLFFGSGTQLSVL.